The rows below give T cell receptor beta chains drawn from one sample of a study of blood T cell repertoires in COVID-19. Measured with immunoSEQ multiplex PCR; TCRdb has only the in-frame clones, and not every one. The data hold 140,000 to 150,000 clones, with 84% observed a single time. Specimen: PBMCs or T cells enriched from blood (not recorded which). The receptor source for this set is a woman between 45 and 65 years old who had been exposed to COVID-19. The CDR3 runs from the conserved cysteine through the conserved F or W. A D gene is named only where the DNA matches it firmly. Clone size is not always given. Where it is, it says once, few, many or a class for expanded clones.

j_call d_call clone_size v_call cdr3_aa cdr3_nt
TRBJ1-2 . . TRBV10-3 CAISELRGGYYGYTF TGTGCCATCAGTGAGCTACGAGGAGGGTATTATGGCTACACCTTC
TRBJ1-2 . . TRBV29-1 CSVDTGTYGYTF TGCAGCGTGGATACAGGGACCTATGGCTACACCTTC
TRBJ1-2 . . TRBV9 CASSSRSGYGYTF TGTGCCAGCAGCTCCAGGAGCGGCTATGGCTACACCTTC
TRBJ1-4 TRBD1 . TRBV7-6 CASSLLAGGEKLFF TGTGCCAGCAGTTTATTGGCAGGGGGCGAAAAACTGTTTTTT
TRBJ1-2 TRBD1 few TRBV11-2 CASSEFTGGHGYTF TGTGCCAGCAGCGAGTTTACAGGGGGCCATGGCTACACCTTC
TRBJ2-7 . . TRBV6-5 CASSLGRGYEQYF TGTGCCAGCAGTTTGGGCAGGGGCTACGAGCAGTACTTC
TRBJ1-6 TRBD1 . TRBV2 CASSEALPDRGRVDNSPLHF TGTGCCAGCAGTGAAGCGCTTCCGGACAGGGGGCGGGTGGACAATTCACCCCTCCACTTT
TRBJ2-1 . . TRBV14 CASSQGARNEQFF TGTGCCAGCAGCCAAGGCGCCCGGAATGAGCAGTTCTTC
TRBJ1-5 . few TRBV5-3 CARSSAEGRESNQPQHF TGTGCCAGAAGCTCGGCTGAGGGCCGGGAAAGCAATCAGCCCCAGCATTTT
TRBJ2-3 . once TRBV6-1 CASSEFADTQYF TGTGCCAGCAGTGAATTCGCAGATACGCAGTATTTT